Following are 20 T cell receptor beta chains from one sample sequenced in a study of naive and memory T cell subsets. Two oligonucleotides, mixed equimolar, formed the beta constant-region primer covering TRBC1 and TRBC2. TCRdb reanalysed the UMI-ligation and nested PCR reads using MiXCR and keeps one entry per CDR3 protein. The sample has about 85,000 distinct CDR3 sequences, around 14% seen once. The sample taken for sequencing was central memory CD4+ T cells from blood. These receptors came from a human donor in good health.

This clonotype was counted between two and nine times. The rearrangement joins TRBV5-6 to TRBJ1-5; no clear D gene. In germline, CDR1 is SGHDT, CDR2 YYEEEE. V lost 0 bases, J lost 4 bases, and 8 bases lay in between. CDR3 length: 14 residues. CDR3 protein: CASSLGGTNQPQHF. Written as DNA, the CDR3 is TGTGCCAGCAGCTTGGGCGGAACAAATCAGCCCCAGCATTTT.

This clonotype was detected a few times. The chain links TRBV12-3 or TRBV12-4 to TRBJ1-1; D unclear. The CDR3 runs 12 residues. Trimming took 6 bases from V and 8 from J, leaving 13 bases between them. CDR3 nucleotide sequence: TGTGCCAGCAGATCTGGTCGAGGCGAAGCTTTCTTT. Translation gives CASRSGRGEAFF.

In its sample, this clonotype was seen a few times. The chain recombines TRBV7-3 with TRBJ2-3; 13 nucleotides line up with TRBD2. Germline assignment: CDR1 SGHTA and CDR2 FQGTGA. V gave up 5 bases and J gave up 2 bases; unmatched junction bases: 13. The CDR3 is 19 amino acids. The CDR3 DNA sequence: TGTGCCAGCAGCCCAATGGGACTAGCGGGGATCATCGCCACAGATACGCAGTATTTT. Translated: CASSPMGLAGIIATDTQYF.

This clonotype was picked up many times. The chain uses TRBV20-1 and TRBJ1-2; 11 nucleotides align to TRBD1. J lost 10 bases, V lost 6 bases, and 19 bases had no gene match. In germline, CDR1 is DFQATT, CDR2 SNEGSKA (reference sequence). CDR3 length: 16 amino acids. The CDR3 sequence: CSANHGQGAMFSLYTF. DNA of the CDR3: TGCAGTGCGAACCACGGACAGGGGGCGATGTTTAGTCTCTACACCTTC.

This clonotype was found many times. V gene TRBV6-2 or TRBV6-3 combines with J gene TRBJ2-5; the D gene is possibly TRBD2 (5 bases). Germline assignment: CDR1 MNHEY and CDR2 SVGEGT. Trimming left V 6 bases short and J 5 bases short, with 13 bases between. The CDR3 has 13 amino acids. Here the CDR3 reads CASRATGVETQYF. CDR3 sequence (DNA): TGTGCCAGCAGGGCGACCGGGGTGGAGACCCAGTACTTC.

The chain joins TRBV19 to TRBJ2-7; tentatively, D is TRBD1 (5 bases). The ends were cut back, 6 bases at V and 2 bases at J, with 14 bases in the middle. The CDR3 contains 14 residues. The germline gives CDR1 LNHDA, CDR2 SQIVND (reference sequence). CDR3 sequence reads: CASSPSGATYEQYF. The CDR3 bases are TGTGCCAGTAGCCCAAGTGGGGCAACCTACGAGCAGTACTTC.

This clonotype appeared many times. This chain joins TRBV5-4 and TRBJ2-7; D gene unclear. The germline V and J ends were trimmed by 0 bases and 5 bases, with 9 bases remaining between them. The CDR3 consists of 13 residues. The V gene's germline CDR1 is SGHNT and CDR2 YYREEE (reference sequence). CDR3 residues: CASSLGGRDEQYF. CDR3 nucleotides: TGTGCCAGCAGCTTGGGGGGTAGGGACGAGCAGTACTTC.

The sample holds a few counts of this clonotype. CDR3 sequence: CASSQERRVAGGPGDIQYF. For the CDR3, the DNA is TGCGCCAGCAGCCAAGAGAGAAGGGTAGCGGGAGGGCCTGGGGACATTCAGTACTTC. The rearrangement links TRBV4-3 to TRBJ2-4; 11 nucleotides match TRBD2. The CDR3 covers 19 residues. Losses at the gene ends were 0 bases for V and 8 bases for J; bases not matched to a gene: 15. CDR1 is LGHNA, CDR2 YSLEER, per germline.

In nucleotides, the CDR3 is TGTGCCAGCAGCTTAGGTACGGAAGGTGAGCAGTTCTTC. This codes for CASSLGTEGEQFF. V gene TRBV7-3 combines with J gene TRBJ2-1; no reliable D call. The CDR3 contains 13 residues. The germline V gene encodes CDR1 SGHTA and CDR2 FQGTGA. V lost 2 bases and J lost 9, with 11 bases in between.

The genes are TRBV5-8 and TRBJ2-7; the match to TRBD1 covers 8 bases. V trimming: 0 bases; J trimming: 0 bases; junction bases outside the gene matches: 5. The CDR3 has 16 residues. Germline V gene sequence: CDR1 SGHTS, CDR2 YDEGEE. The CDR3 sequence is CASSLGTGYGSYEQYF. The DNA for the CDR3 is TGTGCCAGCAGCTTGGGGACAGGGTACGGCTCCTACGAGCAGTACTTC.

V usage is TRBV20-1 and J usage is TRBJ2-7, with D perhaps TRBD2 (6 bases). Germline values: CDR1 DFQATT, CDR2 SNEGSKA (reference sequence). Trimming removed 5 bases at V and 0 bases at J, with 11 bases between. This CDR3 spans 13 amino acids. The DNA for the CDR3 is TGCAGTGCTCTTAGCGGCGGCTCCTACGAGCAGTACTTC. Translating it yields CSALSGGSYEQYF.

Only a few counts were recorded for this clonotype. The chain links TRBV7-9 to TRBJ2-3; D is ambiguous. CDR3 length: 15 residues. V lost 1 base to trimming and J lost 4 bases, with 12 bases between them. Germline assignment: CDR1 SEHNR and CDR2 FQNEAQ (reference sequence). In nucleotides, the CDR3 is TGTGCCAGCAGCTTAGGGAACAGTAAATCAGATACGCAGTATTTT. The encoded protein is CASSLGNSKSDTQYF.

The chain links TRBV11-1 to TRBJ2-3; perhaps TRBD1 as D (5 bases). The CDR3 spans 15 residues. CDR1 and CDR2 (germline): SGHAT, FQDESV (reference sequence). V was shortened by 0 bases and J by 8 bases, with 15 bases between the two germline ends. CDR3: CASSLAQGARSTQYF. The CDR3 region has the DNA TGTGCCAGCAGCTTAGCGCAGGGCGCAAGGTCTACGCAGTATTTT.

In its sample, this clonotype was seen many times. The V call is TRBV7-2, the J call TRBJ2-5; 10 bases agree with TRBD1. The junction had 7 bases not matched to a gene; V was cut back by 5 bases and J by 4 bases. This CDR3 spans 15 amino acids. Germline loops: CDR1 SGHTA, CDR2 FQGNSA. The CDR3 bases are TGTGCCAGCAGCGTAGACAGGGGGCGCGCAGAGACCCAGTACTTC. It specifies CASSVDRGRAETQYF.

Ten or more counts support this clonotype. The V and J genes are TRBV20-1 and TRBJ2-1; TRBD1 agrees at 7 bases. This CDR3 is built from 12 residues. J gave up 4 bases and V 6 bases, and 3 bases lay outside the gene matches. CDR1 is DFQATT and CDR2 is SNEGSKA in the germline V gene (reference sequence). The CDR3 spells CSAWDRYNEQFF. DNA for the CDR3: TGCAGTGCGTGGGACAGATACAATGAGCAGTTCTTC.

This clonotype appeared many times. The CDR3 protein is CASSFGQLNTDTQYF. The CDR3 DNA reads as TGTGCCAGCAGCTTCGGACAGCTTAACACAGATACGCAGTATTTT. The chain combines TRBV5-8 with TRBJ2-3; a possible D gene is TRBD1 (6 bases). Trimming took off 2 bases at V and 2 bases at J, with 12 bases between the two ends. Germline CDR1 and CDR2: SGHTS and YDEGEE. The CDR3 consists of 15 residues.

This clonotype was seen a handful of times. The gene calls are TRBV12-3 or TRBV12-4 and TRBJ2-1; D unclear. V was shortened by 6 bases and J by 10 bases, with 13 bases between the two germline ends. The CDR3 is 12 amino acids. The CDR3 protein is CASSPWITEQFF. The CDR3 DNA reads TGTGCCAGCAGCCCCTGGATAACGGAGCAGTTCTTC.

In its sample, this clonotype was seen a few times. The chain employs TRBV12-3 or TRBV12-4 and TRBJ1-1; D call uncertain. The V gene lost 5 bases and the J gene lost 0 bases, with 7 bases spanning the gap. The CDR3 has 13 amino acids. The CDR3 DNA reads as TGTGCCAGCAGTCCCACAATGAACACTGAAGCTTTCTTT. Protein product: CASSPTMNTEAFF.

V is TRBV5-6 and J is TRBJ2-7, with 7 bases matching TRBD1. Trimming took 2 bases from V and 0 from J; bases not matched to a gene: 5. The CDR3 covers 15 residues. Germline V CDR1 and CDR2: SGHDT, YYEEEE. CDR3 in amino acids: CASSFRGGASYEQYF. The CDR3 DNA reads TGTGCCAGCAGCTTTAGAGGGGGCGCCTCCTACGAGCAGTACTTC. The variable domain in full, with the rest retrieved from reference TRBV5-6 and TRBJ2-7, is DAGVTQSPTHLIKTRGQQVTLRCSPKSGHDTVSWYQQALGQGPQFIFQYYEEEERQRGNFPDRFSGHQFPNYSSELNVNALLLGDSALYLCASSFRGGASYEQYFGPGTRLTVT.

The sample holds a few counts of this clonotype. V and J are TRBV28 and TRBJ1-2; D perhaps matches TRBD1 (6 bases). This CDR3 is built from 13 residues. V was shortened by 5 bases and J by 4 bases, with 11 bases between the two germline ends. Germline values: CDR1 MDHEN, CDR2 SYDVKM. The CDR3 bases are TGTGCCAGCAGTAGGCAGGGGCGCTATGGCTACACCTTC. It codes for CASSRQGRYGYTF.